These T cell receptor beta chains were read from a single sample in a study of fetal regulatory T cell absence and autoimmunity. The protocol was immunoSEQ multiplex PCR, while the TCRdb copy is restricted to in-frame clones and leaves out a portion. This table has roughly 95,000 clones, around 72% appearing once. Sequencing was performed on pancreas tissue. These receptors all stem from a male donor with IPEX syndrome. The CDR3 runs from the conserved cysteine through the conserved F or W. D genes are given only for firm matches. Size is omitted from some rows. Given values are once, few, many or a class for expanded clones.

clone size	D gene	V gene	J gene	CDR3 protein	CDR3 DNA
-	TRBD2	TRBV5-4	TRBJ2-1	CASSLWLAGSNEQFF	TGTGCCAGCAGCTTGTGGCTAGCGGGGTCCAATGAGCAGTTCTTC
once	TRBD2	TRBV5-1	TRBJ2-3	CASSPLWTSGGRDTQYF	TGCGCCAGCAGCCCTCTCTGGACTAGCGGGGGGAGAGATACGCAGTATTTT
-	TRBD2	TRBV7-9	TRBJ2-7	CASSRTSGYEQYF	TGTGCCAGCAGCCGGACTAGCGGCTACGAGCAGTACTTC
once	-	TRBV5-1	TRBJ2-7	CASSLARDDEQYF	TGCGCCAGCAGCTTGGCCAGGGACGACGAGCAGTACTTC
few	-	TRBV29-1	TRBJ2-7	CSAASALDYEQYF	TGCAGCGCGGCTAGCGCGTTGGACTACGAGCAGTACTTC
few	-	TRBV9	TRBJ2-7	CASSVGAEQYF	TGTGCCAGCAGCGTAGGGGCCGAGCAGTACTTC
-	TRBD1	TRBV7-9	TRBJ1-2	CASSSLDRVAVNYGYTF	TGTGCCAGCAGCTCCCTGGACAGGGTAGCCGTTAACTATGGCTACACCTTC
-	-	TRBV18	TRBJ1-1	CASSPPPRGPVTEAFF	TGTGCCAGCTCACCTCCTCCGAGAGGGCCCGTGACTGAAGCTTTCTTT
-	TRBD1	TRBV5-1	TRBJ1-2	CASTPESGGSGYTF	TGCGCCAGCACTCCCGAGTCAGGGGGCTCTGGCTACACCTTC
-	-	TRBV30	TRBJ1-1	CACGTPGHTEAFF	TGTGCCTGTGGGACACCCGGACACACTGAAGCTTTCTTT
once	TRBD1	TRBV7-9	TRBJ2-3	CASRITGGITDTQYF	TGTGCCAGCAGGATCACAGGGGGCATAACAGATACGCAGTATTTT
-	TRBD2	TRBV14	TRBJ2-1	CASSQDGTSGNEQFF	TGTGCCAGCAGCCAAGATGGGACTAGCGGCAATGAGCAGTTCTTC
once	TRBD2	TRBV27	TRBJ2-1	CASSWGAGGVDEQFF	TGTGCCAGCAGTTGGGGGGCGGGAGGGGTCGATGAGCAGTTCTTC
-	TRBD2	TRBV15	TRBJ2-7	CATSRARLAGYPYEQYF	TGTGCCACCAGCAGAGCCCGTCTAGCGGGGTACCCCTACGAGCAGTACTTC
-	TRBD2	TRBV11-1	TRBJ2-1	CASSRGGASGRIEQFF	TGTGCCAGCAGCCGCGGGGGGGCTAGCGGGAGGATTGAGCAGTTCTTC
-	-	TRBV9	TRBJ2-3	CASSAAGPRSSTQYF	TGTGCCAGCAGCGCTGCGGGTCCCCGATCCAGTACGCAGTATTTT
-	-	TRBV30	TRBJ2-1	CAWSVLRIPSNEQFF	TGTGCCTGGAGTGTACTAAGAATCCCATCCAATGAGCAGTTCTTC
-	-	TRBV4-1	TRBJ1-3	CASSQETASGNTIYF	TGCGCCAGCAGCCAAGAAACAGCCTCTGGAAACACCATATATTTT
-	-	TRBV27	TRBJ2-1	CASGQQGGRFYNEQFF	TGTGCCAGCGGCCAGCAGGGGGGTAGATTTTACAATGAGCAGTTCTTC
-	TRBD2	TRBV27	TRBJ2-7	CASSGASKRGTYEQYF	TGTGCCAGCAGTGGGGCCTCTAAGCGGGGGACCTACGAGCAGTACTTC
-	-	TRBV21-1	TRBJ2-7	CASSCTGTSPYEQYF	TGTGCCAGCAGCTGTACCGGGACTAGCCCCTACGAGCAGTACTTC
-	-	TRBV30	TRBJ1-4	CAWSVGANEKLFF	TGTGCCTGGAGTGTGGGGGCTAATGAAAAACTGTTTTTT
-	-	TRBV5-4	TRBJ1-3	CASSFGTAGNTIYF	TGTGCCAGCAGCTTCGGAACAGCTGGAAACACCATATATTTT
once	TRBD1	TRBV23-1	TRBJ2-5	CASSQSYRGAKETQYF	TGCGCCAGCAGTCAATCCTACAGGGGGGCAAAAGAGACCCAGTACTTC
-	-	TRBV18	TRBJ2-5	CASSPHPQETQYF	TGTGCCAGCTCACCCCATCCCCAAGAGACCCAGTACTTC
-	-	TRBV5-4	TRBJ1-3	CASSQDHSSGNTIYF	TGCGCCAGCAGCCAAGATCACAGCTCTGGAAACACCATATATTTT
few	-	TRBV7-9	TRBJ1-2	CASSPSRIDGYTF	TGTGCCAGCAGCCCTAGTCGGATTGATGGCTACACCTTC
-	-	TRBV6-1	TRBJ2-3	CASSEFAGSSTDTQYF	TGTGCCAGCAGTGAATTCGCAGGTTCAAGCACAGATACGCAGTATTTT
few	-	TRBV6-5	TRBJ2-3	CASSYSPQGGTQYF	TGTGCCAGCAGTTACTCTCCACAGGGAGGTACGCAGTATTTT
-	-	TRBV9	TRBJ2-3	CASSVGGNTDTQYF	TGTGCCAGCAGCGTAGGAGGTAACACAGATACGCAGTATTTT
few	-	TRBV19	TRBJ1-4	CATEGEKLFF	TGTGCCACCGAGGGGGAAAAACTGTTTTTT
-	-	TRBV9	TRBJ2-2	CASSVGDGAKTTGELFF	TGTGCCAGCAGCGTAGGGGATGGGGCAAAAACGACCGGGGAGCTGTTTTTT
-	-	TRBV6-5	TRBJ2-5	CASSYVDQETQYF	TGTGCCAGCAGTTACGTGGATCAAGAGACCCAGTACTTC
-	TRBD1	TRBV4-3	TRBJ1-5	CASSQNRGTHQPQHF	TGCGCCAGCAGCCAGAACAGGGGGACACACCAGCCCCAGCATTTT
-	-	TRBV23-1	TRBJ1-6	CASSQSGSPLHF	TGCGCCAGCAGTCAATCGGGTTCACCCCTCCACTTT
-	-	TRBV28	TRBJ2-3	CASSSGRYTDTQYF	TGTGCCAGCAGTTCCGGGAGATACACAGATACGCAGTATTTT
-	TRBD1	TRBV5-1	TRBJ2-1	CASSLTDRVNEQFF	TGCGCCAGCAGCTTAACCGACAGGGTAAATGAGCAGTTCTTC
-	TRBD1	TRBV2	TRBJ1-2	CASSEWDRDGYTF	TGTGCCAGCAGTGAATGGGACAGGGATGGCTACACCTTC
-	-	TRBV6-1	TRBJ2-1	CASSEAFHASFYNEQFF	TGTGCCAGCAGTGAAGCGTTTCATGCCTCCTTCTACAATGAGCAGTTCTTC
-	-	TRBV27	TRBJ2-3	CASSPLATEGTDTQYF	TGTGCCAGCAGTCCCTTGGCGACCGAGGGCACAGATACGCAGTATTTT
once	TRBD1	TRBV7-6	TRBJ1-5	CASSRFSGGDQPQHF	TGTGCCAGCAGCCGCTTTTCAGGGGGCGATCAGCCCCAGCATTTT
-	TRBD2	TRBV6-6	TRBJ2-3	CASSLGTSGGTDTQYF	TGTGCCAGCAGTTTGGGGACTAGCGGGGGTACAGATACGCAGTATTTT
-	-	TRBV10-3	TRBJ1-4	CAISRRTTNEKLFF	TGTGCCATCAGTCGGAGGACCACTAATGAAAAACTGTTTTTT
-	-	TRBV5-4	TRBJ1-1	CASSLAGKAFF	TGTGCCAGCAGCTTGGCAGGAAAGGCTTTCTTT
-	-	TRBV4-1	TRBJ2-3	CASSQEDLDSGTPTTDTQYF	TGCGCCAGCAGCCAAGAGGATCTCGATTCCGGGACACCAACGACAGATACGCAGTATTTT
once	-	TRBV6-1	TRBJ2-3	CASSDEWTDTQYF	TGTGCCAGCAGTGATGAATGGACAGATACGCAGTATTTT
-	-	TRBV27	TRBJ2-7	CASSLQGSYEQYF	TGTGCCAGCAGTTTGCAGGGCTCCTACGAGCAGTACTTC
once	-	TRBV1	TRBJ1-4	CTSSQGDEKLFF	TGCACCAGCAGCCAAGGGGATGAAAAACTGTTTTTT
-	TRBD2	TRBV27	TRBJ2-1	CASSLLAGSSYNEQFF	TGTGCCAGCAGTTTACTAGCGGGGAGCTCCTACAATGAGCAGTTCTTC